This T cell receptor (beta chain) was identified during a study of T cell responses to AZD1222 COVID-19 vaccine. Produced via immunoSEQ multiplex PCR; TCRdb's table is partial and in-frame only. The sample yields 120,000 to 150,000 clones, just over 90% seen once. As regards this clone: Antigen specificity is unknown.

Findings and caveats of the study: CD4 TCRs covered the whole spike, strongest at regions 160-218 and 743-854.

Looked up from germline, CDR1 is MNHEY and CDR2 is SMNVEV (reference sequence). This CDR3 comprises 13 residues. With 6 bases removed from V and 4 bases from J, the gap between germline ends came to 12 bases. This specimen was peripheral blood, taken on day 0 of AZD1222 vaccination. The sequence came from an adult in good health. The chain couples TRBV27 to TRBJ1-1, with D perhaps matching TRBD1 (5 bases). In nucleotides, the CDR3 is TGTGCCAGCAGGCCACAGGAGGGCACTGAAGCTTTCTTT. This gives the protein CASRPQEGTEAFF.